The 14 T cell receptor beta chains reported below all come from one sample, sequenced in a study of cytomegalovirus exposure and HLA in healthy donors. The PCR made use of 60 Vbeta and 13 Jbeta primers. Method: immunoSEQ multiplex PCR; TCRdb's copy keeps in-frame clones and lacks some. The repertoire includes more than 100,000 clones, 77% of them detected once, and around 3.9% sits in the top ten. The sequencing input was PBMCs. The receptors shown here come from a human donor in good health.

This sequence joins TRBV19 and TRBJ2-7, with D possibly being TRBD1 (6 bases). This CDR3 comprises 13 residues. Per germline, CDR1 LNHDA and CDR2 SQIVND (reference sequence). Trimming took 7 bases from V and 3 from J, leaving 13 bases between them. For the CDR3, the DNA is TGTGCCAGTAAGACAGGCATCTTCTACGAGCAGTACTTC. It yields the protein CASKTGIFYEQYF.

The chain joins TRBV11-3 to TRBJ1-5, with D tentatively TRBD1 (6 bases). Trimming took off 0 bases at V and 7 bases at J, with 13 bases between the two ends. The CDR3 length is 15 residues. Per the germline V gene, CDR1 is SGHNT and CDR2 is YENEEA. The CDR3 sequence is CASSLDGEGEQPQHF. As DNA, the CDR3 is TGTGCCAGCAGCTTAGATGGTGAGGGGGAACAGCCCCAGCATTTT.

The chain couples TRBV13 to TRBJ1-3, with D possibly TRBD1 on 6 matching bases. Germline values: CDR1 PRHDT, CDR2 FYEKMQ (reference sequence). The CDR3 covers 14 residues. Trimming removed 6 bases at V and 5 bases at J, with 14 bases between. The CDR3 sequence: CASRYRDNRNTIYF. Here the CDR3 DNA reads TGTGCCAGCAGGTACAGGGACAACCGAAACACCATATATTTT.

The V call is TRBV2, the J call TRBJ2-7, with D possibly being TRBD1 (6 bases). V shed 7 bases and J shed 0 bases, with 13 bases lying between them. Germline V lookup: CDR1 SNHLY, CDR2 FYNNEI. The length of the CDR3 is 14 residues. The CDR3 region has the DNA TGTGCCAGCAAATCTACAGGGAGCTCCTACGAGCAGTACTTC. This gives the protein CASKSTGSSYEQYF.

The CDR3 reads CASSVWGQNTEAFF. The CDR3 DNA is TGCGCCAGCAGTGTTTGGGGGCAGAACACTGAAGCTTTCTTT. This chain uses TRBV10-2 with TRBJ1-1; tentative D call: TRBD1 (6 bases). Germline V gene sequence: CDR1 WSHSY, CDR2 SAAADI. With 4 bases removed from V and 1 base from J, the gap between germline ends came to 10 bases. There are 14 residues in the CDR3.

The chain recombines TRBV12-1 with TRBJ2-2; the DNA was not compared with TRBD2, the D call given in the table. TRBV12-1 is given as a pseudogene. CDR3 length equals 16 residues. CDR3 sequence reads: CASSERLAGGFGELFF. The CDR3 DNA is TGTGCCAGCAGCGAGCGACTAGCGGGAGGATTCGGGGAGCTGTTTTTT.

The CDR3 bases are TGTGCCAGCGGGGGGACAGGGTGGGAAAAACTGTTTTTT. Amino acids: CASGGTGWEKLFF. V gene TRBV7-9 combines with J gene TRBJ1-4; 9 nucleotides line up with TRBD1. V trimming: 8 bases; J trimming: 8 bases; junction bases outside the gene matches: 6. Germline lookup yields CDR1 SEHNR and CDR2 FQNEAQ (reference sequence). The CDR3 length is 13 residues.

This clone has a single count. The chain uses TRBV7-9 and TRBJ1-2; possibly TRBD1 for D (5 bases). This CDR3 has 16 residues. The germline V and J ends were trimmed by 1 base and 7 bases, with 19 bases remaining between them. CDR1 is SEHNR and CDR2 is FQNEAQ in the germline V gene (reference sequence). CDR3 bases: TGTGCCAGCAGCTTAGACCCAGCGGGACTTATGGGTGGCTACACCTTC. Translation: CASSLDPAGLMGGYTF.

This rearrangement joins TRBV5-1 to TRBJ2-2; 7 nucleotides match TRBD1. The CDR3 sequence is 14 residues long. Germline V lookup: CDR1 SGHRS, CDR2 YFSETQ. V shed 4 bases, J shed 6 bases, and the junction held 6 bases outside the gene matches. This chain's CDR3 is CASSALTGSGELFF. Written as DNA, the CDR3 is TGCGCCAGCAGCGCTTTGACAGGGTCCGGGGAGCTGTTTTTT.

Notes on this clone: Germline and junction disagree at one end, which may indicate a read error. The V call is TRBV4-2, the J call TRBJ2-1; D is possibly TRBD2 (5 bases). The germline gives CDR1 LGHNA, CDR2 YNFKEQ. CDR3 length equals 13 residues. The chain's CDR3 is CASRQEFGDEQFF. DNA of the CDR3: TGTGCCAGCAGGCAAGAGTTCGGGGATGAGCAGTTCTTC.

This clone turned up a few times. Here the CDR3 DNA reads TGTGCCAGCACCCTGGACAGAGCATCACTCTCTGGGGCCAACGTCCTGACTTTC. It encodes CASTLDRASLSGANVLTF. The V call is TRBV5-5, the J call TRBJ2-6, with D possibly matching TRBD1 (6 bases). V lost 6 bases to trimming and J lost 0 bases, with 19 bases between them. CDR1 is SGHKS, CDR2 YYEKEE, per germline (reference sequence). The CDR3 runs 18 residues.

The rearrangement uses TRBV11-2 and TRBJ2-1, with TRBD2 matching over 9 bases. The CDR3 covers 16 residues. With 0 bases clipped from V and 6 bases from J, the junction kept 6 bases outside the gene matches. Germline V gene sequence: CDR1 SGHAT, CDR2 FQNNGV. CDR3 nucleotides: TGTGCCAGCAGCTTAGATTCGGGCGGGAGGGCCAATGAGCAGTTCTTC. Residues: CASSLDSGGRANEQFF.

The V and J genes are TRBV14 and TRBJ2-1, with D uncertain. Germline loops: CDR1 SGHDN, CDR2 FVKESK. The V and J ends lost 5 bases and 9 bases respectively, with 14 bases between them. The CDR3 covers 13 residues. CDR3 amino acids: CASSNLFYGEQFF. Here the CDR3 DNA reads TGTGCCAGCAGCAACCTTTTTTACGGTGAGCAGTTCTTC.

This rearrangement joins TRBV25-1 to TRBJ2-1, with 12 bases that match TRBD2. This CDR3 region has 17 residues. Trimming at V came to 3 bases and at J to 7 bases, leaving 10 bases not matched to a gene. The V gene's germline CDR1 is MGHDK and CDR2 SYGVNS. The CDR3 here is CASSDNRLAGERNEQFF. The CDR3 DNA sequence: TGTGCCAGCAGTGACAACCGACTAGCGGGAGAAAGGAATGAGCAGTTCTTC.